In this sample, the clone carrying this TCR delta chain turned up a few times. Its antigen is as yet unknown. Sorted Vdelta1+ thymocytes were roughly 97% to 99.6% pure. V was shortened by 2 bases and J by 2 bases, with 21 bases between the two germline ends. Germline assignment: CDR1 TSWWSYY and CDR2 QGS. The CDR3 is 18 amino acids. The template was reverse-transcribed extracted RNA. The CDR3 regions were amplified by multiplex PCR from V-gene primers to a constant-region primer. TCRdb re-called clones from the multiplex PCR reads using CATT. The repertoire includes about 75,000 delta-chain clones, approximately 30% of them detected once, and approximately 0.25% sits in the top ten. This sample was taken from a study of Vδ1+ human thymocytes. Findings of the study overall: Thymic TRG and TRD repertoires appeared highly polyclonal, with Gaussian CDR3 length distributions. Despite high sort purity, roughly 20% of thymic T cell receptor delta sequences were Vdelta2.

The receptor was isolated from a boy in the first two years of life who had congenital heart surgery. The chain joins TRDV1 to TRDJ1; TRDD3 might be the D (6 bases). Sequencing input: Vdelta1+ gamma-delta thymocytes from the thymus. Subset described: FACS-sorted CD3+ TCRalphabeta- TCRVdelta1+ TCRVdelta2- thymocytes. The CDR3 region has the DNA TGTGCTCTTGGGGAAGGCGCGTTCCCGAAAGGGGATACCGATAAACTCATCTTT. This encodes CALGEGAFPKGDTDKLIF.